Each of the 8 T cell receptor beta chains below was sequenced from the same sample in a study of T-cell memory formation after mild COVID-19. MiXCR, run by TCRdb on the 5' RACE reads, gives a single entry per CDR3 protein. The data contain hundreds of thousands of distinct CDR3 sequences, 20% to 25% of them singletons. Sequenced material: PBMCs or a T cell subset sorted from them (not recorded which). The receptors derive from an adult woman who had mild COVID-19 (a few samples of this study predate the infection). Cell type and time point are not known.

This clonotype was detected many times. The chain employs TRBV5-1 and TRBJ1-1; no reliable D call. Looked up from germline, CDR1 is SGHRS and CDR2 is YFSETQ. This CDR3 has 13 residues. V lost 2 bases, J lost 1 base, and 6 bases lay in between. CDR3 coding DNA: TGCGCCAGCAGCTTTGAAGAGAACACTGAAGCTTTCTTT. Residues: CASSFEENTEAFF.

This chain links TRBV6-6 with TRBJ1-2, with D maybe TRBD1 (5 bases). The V and J ends lost 6 bases and 6 bases respectively, with 20 bases between them. Looked up from germline, CDR1 is MNHNY and CDR2 is SVGAGI (reference sequence). This CDR3 spans 15 amino acids. The CDR3 sequence is CASRSGTSGRHGYTF. The CDR3 bases are TGTGCCAGCAGATCCGGGACTTCCGGGAGGCATGGCTACACCTTC.

The V and J genes are TRBV5-1 and TRBJ2-5; D not certain. V lost 1 base and J lost 0, with 10 bases in between. Germline CDR1 reads SGHRS; CDR2 reads YFSETQ. The CDR3 contains 15 residues. CDR3 in DNA: TGCGCCAGCAGCTTGTCCGCGGCGGACCAAGAGACCCAGTACTTC. Protein sequence: CASSLSAADQETQYF.

This chain connects TRBV27 to TRBJ2-7; either TRBD1 or TRBD2 may supply D (5 bases each). V was pared by 3 bases and J by 2 bases, with 17 bases between. The CDR3 covers 16 residues. The germline V gene has CDR1 MNHEY and CDR2 SMNVEV (reference sequence). The DNA for the CDR3 is TGTGCCAGCAGTTTCGGGCAGGGAAGAGGGACCTACGAGCAGTACTTC. Its translation is CASSFGQGRGTYEQYF.

V and J are TRBV11-2 and TRBJ2-3, with D hard to call. Germline V gives CDR1 SGHAT, CDR2 FQNNGV. Deletions cut 3 bases from V and 0 bases from J, with 13 bases between. The CDR3 is 16 amino acids. CDR3 coding DNA: TGTGCCAGCAGCTTCCCCCGAGGTGGGAGCACAGATACGCAGTATTTT. Amino acid sequence: CASSFPRGGSTDTQYF.

This clonotype turned up a few times. V and J are TRBV7-3 and TRBJ2-1; tentatively, D is TRBD1 or TRBD2 (6 bases each). Germline V CDR1 and CDR2: SGHTA, FQGTGA. V was pared by 3 bases and J by 7 bases, with 16 bases between. The CDR3 spans 15 residues. In nucleotides, the CDR3 is TGTGCCAGCAGCTTGGGGGGCACCCGGCGGAATGAGCAGTTCTTC. It encodes CASSLGGTRRNEQFF.

This chain uses TRBV5-1 with TRBJ1-2; perhaps TRBD1 as D (6 bases). This CDR3 contains 15 residues. V lost 5 bases, J lost 8 bases, and 22 bases lay in between. CDR1 is SGHRS and CDR2 is YFSETQ in the germline V gene. The CDR3 loop is CASRSSPGTTYGYTF. DNA for the CDR3: TGCGCCAGCAGGTCTTCTCCCGGGACAACTTACGGCTACACCTTC.

The V gene is TRBV5-6, the J gene TRBJ1-1; TRBD1 might be the D (5 bases). The CDR3 consists of 14 residues. The V end was cut by 2 bases, the J end by 3 bases, with 11 bases between. Per germline, CDR1 SGHDT and CDR2 YYEEEE. CDR3 nucleotides: TGTGCCAGCAGCTTTGACCCGGGGGACACTGAAGCTTTCTTT. This translates into CASSFDPGDTEAFF.